This entry lists 30 T cell receptor beta chains sequenced from one sample in a study of beta chain features in type 1 diabetes. Findings and limits, study-wide: In all four CD4+ subsets, TCRB CDR3 length was significantly, moderately reduced in type 1 diabetes.

Expressed TCRB transcripts were sequenced, since all the RNA that had been isolated was reverse transcribed. Clones were sequenced by immunoSEQ multiplex PCR, and TCRdb holds only the in-frame ones, with some missing. The sample has around 600,000 clones; 9.5% to 15% are singletons. Their antigens remain unidentified. Sequencing used naive CD4+ T cells from blood. The source is a man younger than 40 with type 1 diabetes.

The table lists this clone with a few counts. The chain recombines TRBV11-2 with TRBJ1-6; 7 nucleotides agree with TRBD1. CDR3 length: 15 amino acids. V gave up 0 bases and J gave up 10 bases; unmatched junction bases: 6. The germline V gene has CDR1 SGHAT and CDR2 FQNNGV. The CDR3: CASSLDQGEGSPLHF. The CDR3 nucleotides are TGTGCCAGCAGCTTAGATCAGGGGGAAGGCTCACCCCTCCACTTT.

The chain uses TRBV7-2 and TRBJ2-3; D may match TRBD1 or TRBD2 (6 bases each). The CDR3 is made up of 12 amino acids. V was pared by 4 bases and J by 9 bases, with 11 bases between. From germline, CDR1 is SGHTA and CDR2 FQGNSA. Here the CDR3 DNA reads TGTGCCAGCAGCTCCGAGGGGGGAACGCAGTATTTT. Its protein is CASSSEGGTQYF.

The chain uses TRBV23-1 and TRBJ1-2; weak D call: TRBD1 (5 bases). TRBV23-1 counts as an open reading frame of uncertain function. Trimming pared 8 bases from V and 6 bases from J, leaving 22 bases between. This CDR3 contains 15 residues. In DNA, the CDR3 is TGCGCCAGCGCCCACTCGGCCGGGGCCGAGGATGGCTACACCTTC. Translated: CASAHSAGAEDGYTF.

This chain joins TRBV6-5 and TRBJ1-1, with D uncertain. This CDR3 region has 13 residues. V was cut by 6 bases and J by 9 bases, with 17 bases left in between. The germline CDR1 and CDR2 sequences are MNHEY and SVGAGI. The CDR3 nucleotides are TGTGCCAGCAGGGGCGAGGTGCAGTCCCAAGCTTTCTTT. Protein: CASRGEVQSQAFF.

The CDR3 DNA sequence: TGCGCCAGCAGCCAAGCCTCGACAGGGGACTATCAGCCCCAGCATTTT. Its protein is CASSQASTGDYQPQHF. This rearrangement joins TRBV4-3 to TRBJ1-5; 8 bases align to TRBD1. Germline CDR1 is LGHNA and CDR2 is YSLEER. The CDR3 is made up of 16 amino acids. V lost 1 base to trimming and J lost 5 bases; unmatched junction nucleotides: 7.

The chain combines TRBV29-1 with TRBJ2-7, with 9 bases matching TRBD1. Germline V gene lookup returns CDR1 SQVTM and CDR2 ANQGSEA. The CDR3 sequence is 15 residues long. V was pared by 5 bases and J by 0 bases, with 8 bases of the junction left unmatched. DNA of the CDR3: TGCAGCGTTTCCCTCGGACAGGGGAGCTCCTACGAGCAGTACTTC. Amino acid sequence: CSVSLGQGSSYEQYF.

This clone was picked up a small number of times. The J gene is TRBJ1-5, the V gene TRBV27; unclear D gene. The CDR3 is made up of 13 amino acids. V lost 0 bases to trimming and J lost 6 bases, with 6 bases between them. The V gene's germline CDR1 is MNHEY and CDR2 SMNVEV (reference sequence). The CDR3 region is CASSLSGRQPQHF. The CDR3 coding sequence is TGTGCCAGCAGTTTATCGGGCCGTCAGCCCCAGCATTTT.

This rearrangement joins TRBV6-6 to TRBJ2-7, with D possibly matching TRBD1 (5 bases). The V and J ends lost 0 bases and 6 bases respectively, with 15 bases between them. Germline V CDR1 and CDR2: MNHNY, SVGAGI (reference sequence). The CDR3 is made up of 15 amino acids. CDR3 in amino acids: CASSYSPQGSFEQYF. In DNA, the CDR3 is TGTGCCAGCAGTTACTCACCTCAGGGATCGTTCGAGCAGTACTTC.

This clone has a handful of counts. J is TRBJ2-7 and V is TRBV5-1, with unresolved D. The V gene's germline CDR1 is SGHRS and CDR2 YFSETQ. The V and J ends lost 0 bases and 6 bases respectively, with 13 bases between them. This CDR3 spans 14 amino acids. The CDR3 DNA sequence: TGCGCCAGCAGCTTGGAGACCTATCGGACCGAGCAGTACTTC. Translated: CASSLETYRTEQYF.

There are a few counts of this clone. V gene TRBV9 combines with J gene TRBJ2-5; D uncertain. Deletions cut 0 bases from V and 8 bases from J, with 5 bases between. Germline CDR1 and CDR2: SGDLS and YYNGEE. CDR3 length: 11 amino acids. CDR3 coding DNA: TGTGCCAGCAGCGTAGGAGCCACCCAGTACTTC. Translation gives CASSVGATQYF.

The chain couples TRBV7-3 to TRBJ2-3; D gene ambiguous. The CDR3 extends over 14 amino acids. In germline, CDR1 is SGHTA, CDR2 FQGTGA. Trimming left V 2 bases short and J 4 bases short, with 10 bases between. The CDR3 here is CASSLEMDSDTQYF. In nucleotides, the CDR3 is TGTGCCAGCAGCTTAGAAATGGATTCAGATACGCAGTATTTT.

This chain connects TRBV11-2 to TRBJ1-1, with D perhaps matching TRBD1 (6 bases). V lost 4 bases and J lost 1, with 7 bases in between. CDR1 is SGHAT and CDR2 is FQNNGV in the germline V gene. The CDR3 has 13 residues. As DNA, the CDR3 is TGTGCCAGCAGCTCGGACAGGAACACTGAAGCTTTCTTT. Its protein product is CASSSDRNTEAFF.

The CDR3 DNA sequence: TGTGCCAGTAGTTCCGGACAGGGAACCTACGAGCAGTACTTC. It is translated as CASSSGQGTYEQYF. This sequence joins TRBV19 and TRBJ2-7; 8 bases map to TRBD1. Per the germline V gene, CDR1 is LNHDA and CDR2 is SQIVND (reference sequence). After removal of 5 bases from V and 2 bases from J, the junction contained 5 bases not matched to a gene. The CDR3 spans 14 residues.

The chain is built from TRBV5-1 and TRBJ2-5, with TRBD2 matching over 9 bases. Unmatched junction bases numbered 6, after V lost 2 bases and J lost 4 bases. CDR1 is SGHRS, CDR2 YFSETQ, per germline. This CDR3 contains 15 residues. The CDR3 is CASSFGTSLTETQYF. The CDR3 nucleotides are TGCGCCAGCAGCTTTGGGACTAGCCTCACAGAGACCCAGTACTTC. Full variable domain (rest looked up from reference TRBV5-1 and TRBJ2-5): KAGVTQTPRYLIKTRGQQVTLSCSPISGHRSVSWYQQTPGQGLQFLFEYFSETQRNKGNFPGRFSGRQFSNSRSEMNVSTLELGDSALYLCASSFGTSLTETQYFGPGTRLLVL.

This clone was observed a few times. This chain links TRBV29-1 with TRBJ1-5, with D perhaps TRBD1 (6 bases). V lost 1 base to trimming and J lost 5 bases, with 15 bases between them. This CDR3 spans 15 amino acids. The V gene's germline CDR1 is SQVTM and CDR2 ANQGSEA. The CDR3 here is CSVEASGRGDQPQHF. Written as DNA, the CDR3 is TGCAGCGTTGAAGCATCTGGCAGGGGCGATCAGCCCCAGCATTTT.

The chain recombines TRBV19 with TRBJ2-6, with a possible D match to TRBD1 (5 bases). CDR1 and CDR2 from the germline V gene are LNHDA and SQIVND (reference sequence). Trimming took off 7 bases at V and 1 base at J, with 14 bases between the two ends. The CDR3 is made up of 16 amino acids. DNA for the CDR3: TGTGCCAGTACAAAACAGGCAGCGTCTGGGGCCAACGTCCTGACTTTC. It codes for CASTKQAASGANVLTF.

There are a few counts of this clone. The chain combines TRBV4-1 with TRBJ1-1; D uncertain. With 1 base removed from V and 1 base from J, the gap between germline ends came to 7 bases. This CDR3 region has 14 residues. From germline, CDR1 is MGHRA and CDR2 YSYEKL. The CDR3 sequence is CASSQALRNTEAFF. CDR3 coding DNA: TGCGCCAGCAGCCAAGCCCTGAGGAACACTGAAGCTTTCTTT.

The rearrangement uses TRBV2 and TRBJ2-7, with D perhaps TRBD2 (5 bases). V gave up 4 bases and J gave up 4 bases, with 8 bases separating them. In germline, CDR1 is SNHLY, CDR2 FYNNEI. This CDR3 region has 12 residues. CDR3 bases: TGTGCCAGCAGTGGAGAGGGTTACGAGCAGTACTTC. It codes for CASSGEGYEQYF.

There are a few counts of this clone. The J gene is TRBJ2-3, the V gene TRBV30; D unresolved. With 1 base removed from V and 4 bases from J, the gap between germline ends came to 12 bases. The CDR3 has 14 residues. The germline gives CDR1 GTSNPN, CDR2 SVGIG (reference sequence). CDR3 nucleotide sequence: TGTGCCTGGAGTGAGACCGCTGGGGCAGATACGCAGTATTTT. Protein: CAWSETAGADTQYF.

This clone was detected only a few times. The V call is TRBV7-2, the J call TRBJ2-7; 7 bases map to TRBD2. The junction had 10 bases not matched to a gene; V was cut back by 8 bases and J by 0 bases. The CDR3 covers 15 residues. Germline CDR1 and CDR2: SGHTA and FQGNSA. As DNA, the CDR3 is TGTGCCAGCGCTCCCCTGGGCGGGGGCTCCTACGAGCAGTACTTC. Translation: CASAPLGGGSYEQYF.

As regards this clone: The same CDR3 is also encoded by other DNA sequences in this sample. The chain employs TRBV9 and TRBJ2-3; D is ambiguous. The germline V and J ends were trimmed by 0 bases and 3 bases, with 2 bases remaining between them. Germline V lookup: CDR1 SGDLS, CDR2 YYNGEE. The CDR3 totals 12 residues. In nucleotides, the CDR3 is TGTGCCAGCAGCGTAGAGACAGATACGCAGTATTTT. This codes for CASSVETDTQYF. Full variable domain (remainder filled in from reference TRBV9 and TRBJ2-3): DSGVTQTPKHLITATGQRVTLRCSPRSGDLSVYWYQQSLDQGLQFLIQYYNGEERAKGNILERFSAQQFPDLHSELNLSSLELGDSALYFCASSVETDTQYFGPGTRLTVL.

CDR3 nucleotides: TGTGCCATCAGTGAGCAAGCCGGGACAGGACCTCACTATGGCTACACCTTC. It codes for CAISEQAGTGPHYGYTF. This chain connects TRBV10-3 to TRBJ1-2; 8 bases map to TRBD1. Germline CDR1 reads ENHRY; CDR2 reads SYGVKD. The junction had 11 bases not matched to a gene; V was cut back by 2 bases and J by 3 bases. The CDR3 length is 17 residues.

This clone appeared a few times. The rearrangement joins TRBV21-1 to TRBJ2-4. TRBV21-1 is a known pseudogene. The CDR3 is 17 residues long. The CDR3: CASSKPSRRKAKNIQYF. DNA for the CDR3: TGTGCCAGCAGCAAGCCTTCAAGACGGAAAGCCAAAAACATTCAGTACTTC.

To note about this clone: Additional DNA sequences in this sample encode the identical CDR3. The chain employs TRBV20-1 and TRBJ2-1; D is ambiguous. Germline V lookup: CDR1 DFQATT, CDR2 SNEGSKA (reference sequence). The CDR3 sequence is 10 residues long. Trimming left V 6 bases short and J 2 bases short, with 2 bases between. Here the CDR3 reads CSAAYNEQFF. The CDR3 DNA follows: TGCAGTGCCGCCTACAATGAGCAGTTCTTC.

With regard to this clone: Other DNA sequences within the sample encode an identical CDR3. CDR3 nucleotide sequence: TGTGCCAGCAGTTATCTGGAGACCCAGTACTTC. It specifies CASSYLETQYF. The rearrangement uses TRBV6-5 and TRBJ2-5; no firm D call. There are 11 residues in the CDR3. The germline V gene has CDR1 MNHEY and CDR2 SVGAGI. V was pared by 3 bases and J by 5 bases, with 4 bases between.

The gene calls are TRBV6-1 and TRBJ2-5; D ambiguous. Germline V gene data show CDR1 as MNHNS and CDR2 as SASEGT. V lost 0 bases to trimming and J lost 0 bases, with 2 bases between them. The CDR3 is 13 amino acids. This CDR3 reads CASSEAHQETQYF. DNA of the CDR3: TGTGCCAGCAGTGAAGCCCACCAAGAGACCCAGTACTTC.

This clone was seen a handful of times. The chain uses TRBV13 and TRBJ1-4; 10 bases match TRBD1. The CDR3 runs to 18 residues. V shed 5 bases, J shed 0 bases, and the junction held 9 bases outside the gene matches. CDR1 is PRHDT and CDR2 is FYEKMQ in the germline V gene (reference sequence). The CDR3 DNA follows: TGTGCCAGCAGCCCGCCGGGACAGGGGAGGACAACTAATGAAAAACTGTTTTTT. Protein: CASSPPGQGRTTNEKLFF.

The chain uses TRBV6-6 and TRBJ2-5; D is unclear. Trimming pared 2 bases from V and 4 bases from J, leaving 5 bases between. Germline lookup yields CDR1 MNHNY and CDR2 SVGAGI (reference sequence). This CDR3 contains 12 residues. The CDR3 region is CASSYARETQYF. As DNA, the CDR3 is TGTGCCAGCAGTTACGCGCGAGAGACCCAGTACTTC.

In this sample, this clone turned up a few times. The J gene is TRBJ2-5, the V gene TRBV27; D is perhaps TRBD1 (7 bases). With 2 bases removed from V and 2 bases from J, the gap between germline ends came to 15 bases. The CDR3 is 16 residues long. The V gene's germline CDR1 is MNHEY and CDR2 SMNVEV (reference sequence). The CDR3 here is CASSLARGAQQETQYF. CDR3 sequence (DNA): TGTGCCAGCAGTTTAGCCAGGGGGGCTCAACAAGAGACCCAGTACTTC.

The chain employs TRBV7-8 and TRBJ2-3; 14 positions agree with TRBD2. The CDR3 sequence is 16 residues long. Per germline, CDR1 SGHVS and CDR2 FQNEAQ. The V and J ends lost 4 bases and 4 bases, in that order; junction bases with no gene match: 4. The DNA for the CDR3 is TGTGCCAGCAGCTGGACTAGCGGGGGGTTCGCAGATACGCAGTATTTT. Its protein is CASSWTSGGFADTQYF.